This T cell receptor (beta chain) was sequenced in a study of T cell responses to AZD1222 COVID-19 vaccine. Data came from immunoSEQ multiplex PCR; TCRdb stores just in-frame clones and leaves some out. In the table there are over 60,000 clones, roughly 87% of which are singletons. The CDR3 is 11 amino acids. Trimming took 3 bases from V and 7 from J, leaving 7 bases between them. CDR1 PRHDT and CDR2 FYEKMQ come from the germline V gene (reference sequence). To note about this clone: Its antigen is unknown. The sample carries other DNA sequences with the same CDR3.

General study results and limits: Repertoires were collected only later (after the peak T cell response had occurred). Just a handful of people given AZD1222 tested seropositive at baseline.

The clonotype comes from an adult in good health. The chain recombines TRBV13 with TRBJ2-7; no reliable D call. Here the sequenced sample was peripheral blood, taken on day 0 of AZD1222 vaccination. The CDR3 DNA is TGTGCCAGCAGCTTTGAAGGTGAGCAGTACTTC. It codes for CASSFEGEQYF.